A selection of T cell receptor beta chains follows, all from one sample in a study of control samples from healthy donors and cancer patients. Clones were read by immunoSEQ multiplex PCR, and TCRdb kept only the in-frame ones, dropping some. The top ten hold around 21% of the sample, which has approximately 89,000 clones, around nine tenths seen once. Sequencing was performed on blood. The receptors here all came from a man aged 30 to 39 in good health. CDR3s include the opening cysteine and the closing phenylalanine or tryptophan. D genes are given only for firm matches. Clone size is stated in some rows and not others, as once, few, many or a class when expanded.

d_gene	v_gene	abundance	j_gene	CDR3nt	CDR3aa
.	TRBV6-4	.	TRBJ2-2	TGTGCCAGCAGTGATTATGCCGGGGAGCTGTTTTTT	CASSDYAGELFF
TRBD1	TRBV27	.	TRBJ1-5	TGTGCCAGCTCCTCCGGGACAGGGGAGGGTCAGCCCCAGCATTTT	CASSSGTGEGQPQHF
.	TRBV2	.	TRBJ2-2	TGTGCCACTTCGGGGTTTTTCAACACCGGGGAGCTGTTTTTT	CATSGFFNTGELFF
TRBD1	TRBV7-6	.	TRBJ1-4	TGTGCCAGCAGCTTCAGCAGGGGGGATGGTGAAAAACTGTTTTTT	CASSFSRGDGEKLFF
.	TRBV3-1/TRBV3-2	.	TRBJ2-3	TGTGCCAGCAGCCGAAGTGGGGCAGATACGCAGTATTTT	CASSRSGADTQYF
.	TRBV3-1/TRBV3-2	.	TRBJ2-5	TGTGCCAGCAGCCCCCCGGGACTCAGGGAGACCCAGTACTTC	CASSPPGLRETQYF
.	TRBV27	once	TRBJ2-7	TGTGCCAGCAGTTTGGGGGCAACCCTGAACGAGCAGTACTTC	CASSLGATLNEQYF
TRBD1	TRBV18	.	TRBJ1-6	TGTGCCAGCTCCTCCGGTTCGGGACAGGATTCACCCCTCCACTTT	CASSSGSGQDSPLHF
.	TRBV5-1	.	TRBJ2-1	TGCGCCAGCAGCTTGGGGCCCTTCAAGGAGGCTGAGCAGTTCTTC	CASSLGPFKEAEQFF
.	TRBV24-1	.	TRBJ1-1	TGTGCCACCAGTGATCCCTCCAGGGAGGGTGAAGCTTTCTTT	CATSDPSREGEAFF
.	TRBV29-1	.	TRBJ1-2	TGCAGCCCCCTCGACAGGTTTTATCACTTC	CSPLDRFYHF
.	TRBV19	.	TRBJ1-3	TGTGCCAGTAGTAGCGGGGGCCTCAACTCTGGAAACACCATATATTTT	CASSSGGLNSGNTIYF
.	TRBV6-1	.	TRBJ1-4	TGTGCCAGCAGTGAAGCGCTTCCGGGCGGTGGCGGGGAAAAACTGTTTTTT	CASSEALPGGGGEKLFF
TRBD1	TRBV6-2/TRBV6-3	.	TRBJ2-7	TGTGCCAGCAGTTACTCGGGGACAGGGGGCTACGAGCAGTACTTC	CASSYSGTGGYEQYF
TRBD1	TRBV6-5	.	TRBJ2-7	TGTGCCAGCAGCCCAGCGACAGGGGCTTCCTACGAGCAGTACTTC	CASSPATGASYEQYF
.	TRBV5-6	.	TRBJ2-3	TGTGCCAGCAGCCTCGGGGGGCGTAGCACAGATACGCGGTATTTT	CASSLGGRSTDTRYF
TRBD1	TRBV6-2/TRBV6-3	few	TRBJ1-1	TGTGCCAGCAGTTACTTCCGGGACAGGGCTTCTGAAGCTTTCTTT	CASSYFRDRASEAFF
.	TRBV6-5	.	TRBJ1-4	TGTGCCAGCAGCCGCGGTGGGGGGTCTAGCGAAAAACTGTTTTTT	CASSRGGGSSEKLFF
.	TRBV14	.	TRBJ1-2	TGTGCCAGCAGCCAAGCATTCAGCGCTTCCTATGGCTACACCTTC	CASSQAFSASYGYTF